This TCR beta chain comes out of a study of T cell responses to AZD1222 COVID-19 vaccine. About the research overall: Some second doses came at about 4 weeks and others at about 12 weeks; these were pooled.

Some clones are missing from TCRdb's copy, which holds only in-frame ones; the method was immunoSEQ multiplex PCR. The sample contains some 200,000 clones, around 92% of which appear only once. In the case of this clone: What it binds is unknown.

Study-level findings and limits: At study baseline, merely roughly 6 AZD1222 recipients were seropositive. White British donors predominated, females outnumbered males, and clonal diversity was possibly underestimated. Unmutated variant regions are reportedly the target of nearly half of TCRs that are spike-specific.

V was trimmed by 2 bases and J by 7 bases, leaving 10 bases between them. Germline V lookup: CDR1 SGHRS, CDR2 YFSETQ. The CDR3 runs 13 residues. Here the sequenced sample was peripheral blood, taken on day 0 of AZD1222 vaccination. The clonotype originates from an adult in good health. V and J are TRBV5-1 and TRBJ2-1; a possible D gene is TRBD1 (6 bases). The CDR3 loop is CASSFKGDNEQFF. CDR3 in DNA: TGCGCCAGCAGCTTCAAGGGGGATAATGAGCAGTTCTTC.